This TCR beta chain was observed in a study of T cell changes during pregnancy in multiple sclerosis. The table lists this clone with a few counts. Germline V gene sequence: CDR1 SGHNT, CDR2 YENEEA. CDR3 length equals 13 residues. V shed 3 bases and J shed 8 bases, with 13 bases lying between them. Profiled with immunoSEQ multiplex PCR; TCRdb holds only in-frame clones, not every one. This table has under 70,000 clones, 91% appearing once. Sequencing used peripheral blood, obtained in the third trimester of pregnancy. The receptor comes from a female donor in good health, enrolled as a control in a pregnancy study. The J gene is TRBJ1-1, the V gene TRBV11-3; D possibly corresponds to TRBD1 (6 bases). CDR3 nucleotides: TGTGCCAGCAGCTTCCTTACAGGGACGGAAGCTTTCTTT. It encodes CASSFLTGTEAFF.